These 32 T cell receptor beta chains came from one sample sequenced in a study of identical twins. TCRdb recomputed calls from the 5' RACE reads with MiXCR, one row per CDR3 protein. The sample shows roughly 1,500,000 distinct CDR3 sequences, less than 35% of them seen only once. Sequencing input: cord blood. These receptors all stem from a newborn girl in good health.

This clonotype was counted only a few times. The J gene is TRBJ1-2, the V gene TRBV29-1; no clear D. The germline V gene encodes CDR1 SQVTM and CDR2 ANQGSEA. Trimming cost V 4 bases and J 6 bases, with 6 bases left between them. This CDR3 has 10 amino acids. The CDR3 loop is CSVGDNGYTF. CDR3 nucleotide sequence: TGCAGCGTTGGGGATAATGGCTACACCTTC.

The chain recombines TRBV18 with TRBJ1-6; 9 bases fit TRBD1. This CDR3 is built from 16 residues. Trimming cost V 6 bases and J 4 bases; bases outside gene matches: 7. CDR1 and CDR2 from the germline V gene are KGHSH and LQKENI. For the CDR3, the DNA is TGTGCCAGCTCCCCAACGACAGGGGGATATAATTCACCCCTCCACTTT. This sequence encodes CASSPTTGGYNSPLHF.

This clonotype came up a few times. The rearrangement links TRBV4-1 to TRBJ2-7, with D perhaps matching TRBD1 or TRBD2 (5 bases each). V was shortened by 0 bases and J by 3 bases, with 15 bases between the two germline ends. Germline V lookup: CDR1 MGHRA, CDR2 YSYEKL. This CDR3 contains 16 residues. This CDR3 is CASSQEEMTGRYEQYF. CDR3 bases: TGCGCCAGCAGCCAAGAAGAGATGACGGGACGCTACGAGCAGTACTTC.

In its sample, this clonotype was seen many times. Germline is not matched at one junction end, which may reflect a read error. V gene TRBV3-1 combines with J gene TRBJ2-3, with TRBD2 matching over 12 bases. Germline loops: CDR1 LGHDT, CDR2 YNNKEL (reference sequence). The CDR3 is 16 residues long. The CDR3 region is CASSQGLAGNTDTQYF. CDR3 DNA sequence: TGCGCCAGCAGCCAAGGACTAGCGGGGAACACAGATACGCAGTATTTT.

The chain uses TRBV5-1 and TRBJ1-2; weak D call: TRBD1 (5 bases). Trimming took off 5 bases at V and 4 bases at J, with 12 bases between the two ends. This CDR3 is 13 amino acids long. Germline CDR1 SGHRS, CDR2 YFSETQ. CDR3 sequence (DNA): TGCGCCAGCAGGGACAACCTTGGCTATGGCTACACCTTC. This codes for CASRDNLGYGYTF.

This clonotype was recorded a few times. The chain recombines TRBV27 with TRBJ2-3; D ambiguous. The CDR3 is 13 residues long. Trimming took 7 bases from V and 3 from J, leaving 11 bases between them. The germline CDR1 and CDR2 sequences are MNHEY and SMNVEV (reference sequence). The CDR3 here is CASNPHGTDTQYF. The CDR3 DNA follows: TGTGCCAGCAACCCGCATGGAACAGATACGCAGTATTTT.

The rearrangement uses TRBV2 and TRBJ2-3; D may be TRBD1 or TRBD2 (6 bases each). The CDR3 loop spans 15 amino acids. Germline lookup yields CDR1 SNHLY and CDR2 FYNNEI. Trimming cost V 6 bases and J 1 base, with 14 bases left between them. CDR3 DNA: TGTGCCAGCAGCCCTGGAGGGGGAGGCACAGATACGCAGTATTTT. Its translation: CASSPGGGGTDTQYF.

The chain uses TRBV5-1 and TRBJ1-4, with D maybe TRBD1 (5 bases). Germline CDR1 reads SGHRS; CDR2 reads YFSETQ. The ends were cut back, 5 bases at V and 0 bases at J, with 14 bases in the middle. The CDR3 contains 16 residues. The CDR3 sequence is CASSHGGRPTNEKLFF. CDR3 nucleotides: TGCGCCAGCAGTCATGGGGGTCGCCCAACTAATGAAAAACTGTTTTTT.

The gene calls are TRBV6-2 or TRBV6-3 and TRBJ2-2; no definite D call. This CDR3 spans 15 amino acids. The germline V gene encodes CDR1 MNHEY and CDR2 SVGEGT. The ends were cut back, 0 bases at V and 1 base at J, with 6 bases in the middle. CDR3 sequence: CASSYSKQNTGELFF. The CDR3 nucleotides read TGTGCCAGCAGTTACTCGAAACAGAACACCGGGGAGCTGTTTTTT.

The table lists this clonotype with many counts. The chain joins TRBV7-2 to TRBJ2-7; 9 nucleotides align to TRBD2. The CDR3 spans 13 residues. V was clipped by 1 base and J by 6 bases; unmatched bases: 1. Germline-derived CDR1 and CDR2 are SGHTA and FQGNSA. The CDR3 bases are TGTGCCAGCAGCTTAGAACTAGCGGGCGAGCAGTACTTC. Its protein product is CASSLELAGEQYF. Looking up the rest from reference TRBV7-2 and TRBJ2-7 gives the full variable domain: GAGVSQSPSNKVTEKGKDVELRCDPISGHTALYWYRQSLGQGLEFLIYFQGNSAPDKSGLPSDRFSAERTGGSVSTLTIQRTQQEDSAVYLCASSLELAGEQYFGPGTRLTVT.

The V and J genes are TRBV5-1 and TRBJ2-7; maybe TRBD2 (5 bases). V lost 0 bases and J 4 bases, leaving 8 bases between the germline ends. CDR3 length: 13 residues. Looked up from germline, CDR1 is SGHRS and CDR2 is YFSETQ. Here the CDR3 reads CASSLELGYEQYF. CDR3 coding DNA: TGCGCCAGCAGCTTGGAACTAGGATACGAGCAGTACTTC.

The chain couples TRBV5-1 to TRBJ2-7; TRBD2 aligns across 14 bases. The CDR3 consists of 14 residues. Losses at the gene ends were 6 bases for V and 5 bases for J; bases not matched to a gene: 4. CDR1 and CDR2 from the germline V gene are SGHRS and YFSETQ. The CDR3 here is CASTLGLAGDEQYF. In nucleotides, the CDR3 is TGCGCCAGCACCCTGGGACTAGCGGGAGACGAGCAGTACTTC.

There are a few counts of this clonotype. The chain uses TRBV24-1 and TRBJ2-5; TRBD2 agrees at 8 bases. CDR1 and CDR2 from the germline V gene are KGHDR and SFDVKD. J was trimmed by 11 bases and V by 3 bases; bases with no gene match: 13. This CDR3 spans 15 amino acids. The CDR3 DNA follows: TGTGCCACCAGTGATGCGGGAGGACCCCAGGATGAGCAGTACTTC. Its translation is CATSDAGGPQDEQYF.

There are many counts of this clonotype. The chain employs TRBV10-3 and TRBJ2-3; 8 bases match TRBD2. The junction had 8 bases not matched to a gene; V was cut back by 9 bases and J by 0 bases. The CDR3 is made up of 15 amino acids. CDR1 and CDR2 (germline): ENHRY, SYGVKD. The CDR3 sequence: CAIAPTSGSTDTQYF. The DNA for the CDR3 is TGTGCCATAGCACCTACTAGCGGAAGCACAGATACGCAGTATTTT.

The V call is TRBV3-1, the J call TRBJ2-5, with D perhaps matching TRBD1 or TRBD2 (5 bases each). CDR1 and CDR2 from the germline V gene are LGHDT and YNNKEL (reference sequence). The CDR3 runs to 14 residues. V was trimmed by 3 bases and J by 13 bases, leaving 21 bases between them. The CDR3 sequence is CASSQQPGPFPRYF. CDR3 coding DNA: TGTGCCAGCAGCCAGCAACCGGGACCTTTCCCTCGGTACTTC.

The V call is TRBV5-1, the J call TRBJ2-3, with a tentative D call TRBD1 (5 bases). CDR3 length: 13 amino acids. Per the germline V gene, CDR1 is SGHRS and CDR2 is YFSETQ. V was trimmed by 4 bases and J by 7 bases, leaving 13 bases between them. For the CDR3, the DNA is TGCGCCAGCAGCCTTCCGACAGTATATACGCAGTATTTT. Its translation: CASSLPTVYTQYF.

The chain uses TRBV27 and TRBJ2-7; 11 bases are a match to TRBD1. After removal of 4 bases from V and 3 bases from J, the junction contained 5 bases not matched to a gene. This CDR3 is 15 amino acids long. Germline V gene sequence: CDR1 MNHEY, CDR2 SMNVEV (reference sequence). CDR3 DNA: TGTGCCAGCAGTTCCCTCGGGACAGGGGGCTACGAGCAGTACTTC. Translating gives CASSSLGTGGYEQYF.

This clonotype was seen a handful of times. V is TRBV6-8 and J is TRBJ2-3, with D hard to call. Trimming stripped 5 bases from V and 1 base from J, with 25 bases between. Looked up from germline, CDR1 is MNHGY and CDR2 is SAAAGT. The CDR3 spans 19 residues. The CDR3 DNA reads as TGTGCCAGCAGTCCTAGAAAGAGTGTTGGAGCCTCCGGCACAGATACGCAGTATTTT. This gives the protein CASSPRKSVGASGTDTQYF.

The sample holds a few counts of this clonotype. V gene TRBV2 combines with J gene TRBJ2-1; 10 bases match TRBD2. Looked up from germline, CDR1 is SNHLY and CDR2 is FYNNEI. There are 16 residues in the CDR3. The trim removed 0 bases at V and 5 bases at J, leaving 4 bases unmatched. This CDR3 is CASSEAGAGGNNEQFF. Here the CDR3 DNA reads TGTGCCAGCAGTGAAGCTGGAGCGGGGGGGAACAATGAGCAGTTCTTC.

The chain has TRBV12-3 or TRBV12-4 and TRBJ1-2, with TRBD1 identical over 10 bases. After removal of 6 bases from V and 4 bases from J, the junction contained 14 bases not matched to a gene. The CDR3 loop spans 17 amino acids. CDR3 region: CASSHPWTGGFTYGYTF. DNA of the CDR3: TGTGCCAGCAGCCACCCCTGGACAGGGGGGTTTACCTATGGCTACACCTTC.

V is TRBV4-2 and J is TRBJ2-7, with 11 bases aligning to TRBD2. Germline values: CDR1 LGHNA, CDR2 YNFKEQ. The CDR3 is 16 amino acids. With V trimmed by 4 bases and J by 7 bases, 12 bases remained unmatched. The CDR3 nucleotides are TGTGCCAGCAGCCCCGTCTGGACTAGCGGGCCGGGAGAGCAGTACTTC. Its protein product is CASSPVWTSGPGEQYF.

This chain uses TRBV11-1 with TRBJ2-2, with 13 nucleotides matching TRBD2. Germline-derived CDR1 and CDR2 are SGHAT and FQDESV (reference sequence). The CDR3 is 19 residues long. V shed 2 bases and J 0 bases; nucleotides not matched to a gene: 6. The CDR3 loop is CASSLPPGLAGSNTGELFF. In DNA, the CDR3 is TGTGCCAGCAGCTTACCACCGGGACTAGCGGGGTCGAACACCGGGGAGCTGTTTTTT.

The chain employs TRBV20-1 and TRBJ2-5, with 9 bases identical to TRBD2. The CDR3 totals 15 residues. Germline lookup yields CDR1 DFQATT and CDR2 SNEGSKA (reference sequence). V lost 6 bases, J lost 7 bases, and 15 bases stayed unmatched. CDR3 in DNA: TGCAGTGCCCGCCCCCTAACTAGCGGGTTAGGGACCCAGTACTTC. It codes for CSARPLTSGLGTQYF.

This clonotype showed up just a few times. J is TRBJ1-2 and V is TRBV24-1, with D uncertain. Germline CDR1 reads KGHDR; CDR2 reads SFDVKD. The ends were cut back, 1 base at V and 0 bases at J, with 17 bases in the middle. This CDR3 comprises 18 residues. CDR3 residues: CATSDFRSPNRANYGYTF. The CDR3 nucleotides are TGTGCCACCAGTGATTTCAGGAGTCCTAATAGAGCTAACTATGGCTACACCTTC.

V is TRBV5-5 and J is TRBJ2-1; D uncertain. Germline V gene data show CDR1 as SGHKS and CDR2 as YYEKEE (reference sequence). The CDR3 runs 13 residues. Deletions cut 5 bases from V and 7 bases from J, with 13 bases between. The CDR3 DNA sequence: TGTGCCAGCAGATTCCGGGCTAGGAATGAGCAGTTCTTC. This sequence encodes CASRFRARNEQFF.

This clonotype came up a few times. The genes are TRBV6-6 and TRBJ2-4; no reliable D call. Trimming took off 0 bases at V and 13 bases at J, with 10 bases between the two ends. In germline, CDR1 is MNHNY, CDR2 SVGAGI (reference sequence). The CDR3 extends over 12 amino acids. For the CDR3, the DNA is TGTGCCAGCAGTTACTCGATCGGAGAGCAGTACTTC. Amino acids: CASSYSIGEQYF.

The chain combines TRBV27 with TRBJ2-7; 9 nucleotides line up with TRBD2. The CDR3 has 20 amino acids. The ends lost 4 bases at V and 0 bases at J; junction bases unmatched: 19. The germline V gene has CDR1 MNHEY and CDR2 SMNVEV (reference sequence). As DNA, the CDR3 is TGTGCCAGCAGTTGGGGATTGGGTAGCGGGAGAGTGGGGCCCTCCTACGAGCAGTACTTC. Translating gives CASSWGLGSGRVGPSYEQYF.

In this sample, this clonotype turned up many times. This chain connects TRBV10-3 to TRBJ2-7; D possibly matches TRBD1 or TRBD2 (5 bases each). With 9 bases removed from V and 1 base from J, the gap between germline ends came to 16 bases. The CDR3 is 14 residues long. The germline CDR1 and CDR2 sequences are ENHRY and SYGVKD. The CDR3 protein is CAIKRGFFSYEQYF. CDR3 in DNA: TGTGCCATTAAGAGGGGTTTTTTTTCCTACGAGCAGTACTTC.

This clonotype has just a few counts. The chain carries TRBV27 and TRBJ1-1, with D possibly being TRBD1 (5 bases). CDR3 length: 15 residues. The germline V gene has CDR1 MNHEY and CDR2 SMNVEV (reference sequence). V was trimmed by 0 bases and J by 5 bases, leaving 13 bases between them. The CDR3 spells CASSLSGTLGTEAFF. The CDR3, as DNA: TGTGCCAGCAGTTTATCGGGGACCCTCGGGACTGAAGCTTTCTTT.

This clonotype was picked up a small number of times. DNA of the CDR3: TGTGCCAGCAGTGAATTTGGGGGCTCTGGGGCCAACGTCCTGACTTTC. Translated, it gives CASSEFGGSGANVLTF. V gene TRBV25-1 combines with J gene TRBJ2-6; either TRBD1 or TRBD2 may supply D (5 bases each). Germline V gene data show CDR1 as MGHDK and CDR2 as SYGVNS. The V end lost 1 base, the J end lost 0 bases, and 7 bases lay between the germline ends. The CDR3 spans 16 residues.

The CDR3 loop is CASSQLDREDEKLFF. CDR3 nucleotide sequence: TGTGCCAGCAGCCAGCTCGACAGGGAAGATGAAAAACTGTTTTTT. V gene TRBV28 combines with J gene TRBJ1-4, with 7 bases identical to TRBD1. V was clipped by 6 bases and J by 6 bases; unmatched bases: 10. The germline CDR1 and CDR2 sequences are MDHEN and SYDVKM. CDR3 length: 15 amino acids.

Only a few counts were recorded for this clonotype. The CDR3 loop reads CASSLWGKADTQYF. The CDR3 region has the DNA TGCGCCAGCAGCTTGTGGGGGAAGGCAGATACGCAGTATTTT. The chain links TRBV5-1 to TRBJ2-3, with D possibly being TRBD1 or TRBD2 (5 bases each). V was shortened by 1 base and J by 4 bases, with 10 bases between the two germline ends. The germline V gene has CDR1 SGHRS and CDR2 YFSETQ. The CDR3 has 14 residues.